Listed below are T cell receptor beta chains from one sample, sequenced in a study of Ad26.COV2.S vaccination and SARS-CoV-2 variants. The data were produced by immunoSEQ multiplex PCR, yet TCRdb's version contains in-frame clones alone and is incomplete. Found here are about 400,000 clones, about 90% of them singletons; the top ten hold more than 1.5%. Sequences were derived from peripheral blood, sampled in a trial of Ad26.COV2.S vaccine versus placebo. The receptors originated from a person between 18 and 59 years old who received the Ad26.COV2.S COVID-19 vaccine or a placebo. Both conserved end residues are part of each CDR3. Fields, in order: clone size, J gene, D gene, V gene, CDR3 DNA, CDR3 protein. The D gene is left open where the match is weak. Expanded clones are given a class, and other clones once, few, many or no size at all.

clone size: -
J gene: TRBJ2-7
D gene: TRBD1
V gene: TRBV23-1
CDR3 DNA: TGCGCCAGCAGTCAATCCGACCACCGACAGGGGGACTCCTACGAGCAGTACTTC
CDR3 protein: CASSQSDHRQGDSYEQYF

clone size: -
J gene: TRBJ1-5
D gene: TRBD1
V gene: TRBV30
CDR3 DNA: TGTGCCTGGAGTGTACCCGGGACAGGGTCTCAGCCCCAGCATTTT
CDR3 protein: CAWSVPGTGSQPQHF

clone size: -
J gene: TRBJ2-7
D gene: TRBD1
V gene: TRBV6-5
CDR3 DNA: TGTGCCAGCAGTACTGACAGGGGGCGTCTATACGAGCAGTACTTC
CDR3 protein: CASSTDRGRLYEQYF

clone size: -
J gene: TRBJ1-1
D gene: -
V gene: TRBV19
CDR3 DNA: TGTGCCAGTAGTATAACTCCTCATGGGGGGCGACGAACTGAAGCTTTCTTT
CDR3 protein: CASSITPHGGRRTEAFF

clone size: -
J gene: TRBJ1-1
D gene: TRBD1
V gene: TRBV6-2/TRBV6-3
CDR3 DNA: TGTGCCAGCAGTTGGGGAGGGGAGGGGGCATCTGATTATGTAGCTTTCTTT
CDR3 protein: CASSWGGEGASDYVAFF

clone size: -
J gene: TRBJ1-1
D gene: -
V gene: TRBV4-3
CDR3 DNA: TGCGCCAGCAGCCAAGTGGCAGTCACCAACACTGAAGCTTTCTTT
CDR3 protein: CASSQVAVTNTEAFF

clone size: -
J gene: TRBJ2-1
D gene: -
V gene: TRBV7-2
CDR3 DNA: TGTGCCAGCAGCTTAGCCCCGGAATACAATGAGCAGTTCTTC
CDR3 protein: CASSLAPEYNEQFF

clone size: -
J gene: TRBJ1-5
D gene: -
V gene: TRBV9
CDR3 DNA: TGTGCCAGCAGCGTAGCAGGAAGCAATCAGCCCCAGCATTTT
CDR3 protein: CASSVAGSNQPQHF

clone size: -
J gene: TRBJ1-2
D gene: TRBD1
V gene: TRBV15
CDR3 DNA: TGTGCCACCAGCAGAGGGGGACAGGGTAGCGATGGCTACACCTTC
CDR3 protein: CATSRGGQGSDGYTF

clone size: -
J gene: TRBJ1-1
D gene: -
V gene: TRBV3-1/TRBV3-2
CDR3 DNA: TGTGCCAGCAGCCAAGGGGGGTACGGACTAGGAACTGAAGCTTTCTTT
CDR3 protein: CASSQGGYGLGTEAFF

clone size: -
J gene: TRBJ2-7
D gene: -
V gene: TRBV29-1
CDR3 DNA: TGCAGCGTTGAAGTTACTACCTACGAGCAGTACTTC
CDR3 protein: CSVEVTTYEQYF

clone size: -
J gene: TRBJ2-5
D gene: -
V gene: TRBV4-1
CDR3 DNA: TGCGCCAGCAGCCCCATAAACCAAGAGACCCAGTACTTC
CDR3 protein: CASSPINQETQYF

clone size: once
J gene: TRBJ2-5
D gene: TRBD2
V gene: TRBV14
CDR3 DNA: TGTGCCAGCAGCCAATCCGGGACTAGGGGGGACCGCGAGACCCAGTACTTC
CDR3 protein: CASSQSGTRGDRETQYF

clone size: -
J gene: TRBJ2-7
D gene: -
V gene: TRBV2
CDR3 DNA: TGTGCCAGCAGCGCCTCCTCGGGAGTTTACGAGCAGTACTTC
CDR3 protein: CASSASSGVYEQYF

clone size: once
J gene: TRBJ1-3
D gene: -
V gene: TRBV6-2/TRBV6-3
CDR3 DNA: TGTGCCAGCAGTTACCGCCTGGGGGAAAACTCTGGAAACACCATATATTTT
CDR3 protein: CASSYRLGENSGNTIYF

clone size: -
J gene: TRBJ1-2
D gene: -
V gene: TRBV2
CDR3 DNA: TGTGCCAGCAGCACCTTTCCTAACTATGGCTACACCTTC
CDR3 protein: CASSTFPNYGYTF

clone size: -
J gene: TRBJ1-5
D gene: -
V gene: TRBV19
CDR3 DNA: TGTGCCAGTAGTATGAGGGTGAGCAATCAGCCCCAGCATTTT
CDR3 protein: CASSMRVSNQPQHF

clone size: -
J gene: TRBJ1-1
D gene: TRBD1
V gene: TRBV3-1/TRBV3-2
CDR3 DNA: TGTGCCACTCCCCCTCGGGCAGGGGGCAATACAGACACTGAAGCTTTCTTT
CDR3 protein: CATPPRAGGNTDTEAFF

clone size: -
J gene: TRBJ1-2
D gene: -
V gene: TRBV11-2
CDR3 DNA: TGTGCCAGCAGCTTAGGCAGGGGCGCGAACTATGGCTACACCTTC
CDR3 protein: CASSLGRGANYGYTF

clone size: -
J gene: TRBJ1-2
D gene: -
V gene: TRBV10-2
CDR3 DNA: TGCGCCAGCAGTGACCGTGGACAGTCCGATGGCTACACCTTC
CDR3 protein: CASSDRGQSDGYTF

clone size: -
J gene: TRBJ2-3
D gene: -
V gene: TRBV9
CDR3 DNA: TGTGCCAGCAGCCCCGGCTTGCTTCAGAGCACAGATACGCAGTATTTT
CDR3 protein: CASSPGLLQSTDTQYF

clone size: -
J gene: TRBJ2-2
D gene: -
V gene: TRBV5-5
CDR3 DNA: TGTGCCAGCAGCCCCCGAGTAGGCGGCTGGGGGGGCAACACCGGGGAGCTGTTTTTT
CDR3 protein: CASSPRVGGWGGNTGELFF

clone size: -
J gene: TRBJ2-7
D gene: -
V gene: TRBV19
CDR3 DNA: TGTGCCAGTACAGGGTGGTTGGCAGGGGCGTACGAGCAGTACTTC
CDR3 protein: CASTGWLAGAYEQYF

clone size: -
J gene: TRBJ2-3
D gene: -
V gene: TRBV27
CDR3 DNA: TGTGCCAGCAGTTTATCGTTCCGGGGAACTAGCACAGATACGCAGTATTTT
CDR3 protein: CASSLSFRGTSTDTQYF

clone size: -
J gene: TRBJ1-2
D gene: -
V gene: TRBV7-9
CDR3 DNA: TGTGCCAGCAGCTTAGGTTTCAGATCGGATGGCTACACCTTC
CDR3 protein: CASSLGFRSDGYTF

clone size: few
J gene: TRBJ1-4
D gene: -
V gene: TRBV5-4
CDR3 DNA: TGTGCCAGCAGCTTCCAGGGCAATGAAAAACTGTTTTTT
CDR3 protein: CASSFQGNEKLFF

clone size: -
J gene: TRBJ2-1
D gene: -
V gene: TRBV19
CDR3 DNA: TGTGCCAGTAGGCGTGGCGTTGAGCAGTTCTTC
CDR3 protein: CASRRGVEQFF

clone size: -
J gene: TRBJ1-2
D gene: -
V gene: TRBV12-5
CDR3 DNA: TGTGCTAGTGGTTTGACGTGGTCTGCAGGGCGAGATGGCTACACCTTC
CDR3 protein: CASGLTWSAGRDGYTF

clone size: -
J gene: TRBJ1-1
D gene: TRBD1
V gene: TRBV27
CDR3 DNA: TGTGCCAGCAGTTTATCGATAGGGGGCAATGAAGCTTTCTTT
CDR3 protein: CASSLSIGGNEAFF

clone size: -
J gene: TRBJ2-7
D gene: -
V gene: TRBV20-1
CDR3 DNA: TGCAGTGTGGCCCCCTCCAGGCAGTACTTC
CDR3 protein: CSVAPSRQYF

clone size: -
J gene: TRBJ2-1
D gene: TRBD2
V gene: TRBV7-9
CDR3 DNA: TGTGCCAGCACCAGGGCTAGCGGGGGGGCGGGCTACAATGAGCAGTTCTTC
CDR3 protein: CASTRASGGAGYNEQFF

clone size: -
J gene: TRBJ2-1
D gene: -
V gene: TRBV19
CDR3 DNA: TGTGCCAGTAGTACGTCGTTGGGGAATGAGCAGTTCTTC
CDR3 protein: CASSTSLGNEQFF

clone size: -
J gene: TRBJ2-3
D gene: -
V gene: TRBV4-1
CDR3 DNA: TGCGCCAGCAGCCAGACGGGTTACGGGTTCACGCAGTATTTT
CDR3 protein: CASSQTGYGFTQYF

clone size: few
J gene: TRBJ1-3
D gene: -
V gene: TRBV2
CDR3 DNA: TGTGCCACTGGACAGAGAAATTCTCTAGTAGACACCATATATTTT
CDR3 protein: CATGQRNSLVDTIYF

clone size: -
J gene: TRBJ1-2
D gene: -
V gene: TRBV6-5
CDR3 DNA: TGTGCCAGCAGTTTCAAAATGACAGCCTTTTATGGCTACACCTTC
CDR3 protein: CASSFKMTAFYGYTF

clone size: -
J gene: TRBJ1-1
D gene: -
V gene: TRBV12-3/TRBV12-4
CDR3 DNA: TGTGCCAGCAGTTTTTGGGGTTTGGAAGCTTTCTTT
CDR3 protein: CASSFWGLEAFF

clone size: -
J gene: TRBJ1-2
D gene: TRBD1
V gene: TRBV19
CDR3 DNA: TGTGCCAGTAGGGCAGGGGGAAGGGCTAACTATGGCTACACCTTC
CDR3 protein: CASRAGGRANYGYTF

clone size: -
J gene: TRBJ1-2
D gene: TRBD1
V gene: TRBV5-1
CDR3 DNA: TGCGCCAGCAGCGCGGGACAGCCGACCATATGGGGCTACACCTTC
CDR3 protein: CASSAGQPTIWGYTF

clone size: -
J gene: TRBJ2-7
D gene: -
V gene: TRBV19
CDR3 DNA: TGTGCCAGTAGTATAGCCCCGGTCAGTTCCTACGAGCAGTACTTC
CDR3 protein: CASSIAPVSSYEQYF

clone size: -
J gene: TRBJ1-5
D gene: -
V gene: TRBV9
CDR3 DNA: TGTGCCAGCAGCGTAGAGGGGCTTGGCAATCAGCCCCAGCATTTT
CDR3 protein: CASSVEGLGNQPQHF

clone size: -
J gene: TRBJ2-7
D gene: -
V gene: TRBV5-4
CDR3 DNA: TGTGCCAGCAGCTTGGGAGGCCAAATGACCTACGAGCAGTACTTC
CDR3 protein: CASSLGGQMTYEQYF

clone size: -
J gene: TRBJ1-1
D gene: -
V gene: TRBV25-1
CDR3 DNA: TGTGCCACACAGTGGGGGGGAACCTCTGAAGCTTTCTTT
CDR3 protein: CATQWGGTSEAFF

clone size: once
J gene: TRBJ2-6
D gene: -
V gene: TRBV6-5
CDR3 DNA: TGTGCCAGCAGATTATTGAGCTCTGGGGCCAACGTCCTGACTTTC
CDR3 protein: CASRLLSSGANVLTF

clone size: -
J gene: TRBJ1-2
D gene: -
V gene: TRBV12-3/TRBV12-4
CDR3 DNA: TGTGCCAGCAGTTTGGACAGCCTCTATGGTTACACCTTC
CDR3 protein: CASSLDSLYGYTF

clone size: -
J gene: TRBJ2-5
D gene: -
V gene: TRBV18
CDR3 DNA: TGTGCCAGCTCACCCACAGGGATGGGAGAGACCCAGTACTTC
CDR3 protein: CASSPTGMGETQYF

clone size: -
J gene: TRBJ2-2
D gene: -
V gene: TRBV9
CDR3 DNA: TGTGCCAGCACGGCCAGGGAAAGCACCGGGGAGCTGTTTTTT
CDR3 protein: CASTARESTGELFF

clone size: -
J gene: TRBJ2-7
D gene: -
V gene: TRBV4-1
CDR3 DNA: TGCGCCAGCAGGGACCCCAGCTCCTACGAGCAGTACTTC
CDR3 protein: CASRDPSSYEQYF

clone size: once
J gene: TRBJ1-1
D gene: TRBD1
V gene: TRBV27
CDR3 DNA: TGTGCCAGCAGACGGGACAGGGGTAACACTGAAGCTTTCTTT
CDR3 protein: CASRRDRGNTEAFF

clone size: -
J gene: TRBJ2-3
D gene: -
V gene: TRBV19
CDR3 DNA: TGTGCCAGTAGTAAGTGGCCAGCCACCACAGATACGCAGTATTTT
CDR3 protein: CASSKWPATTDTQYF

clone size: -
J gene: TRBJ1-1
D gene: -
V gene: TRBV7-9
CDR3 DNA: TGTGCCAGCAGCTTACGTGGATCAGTGAACACTGAAGCTTTCTTT
CDR3 protein: CASSLRGSVNTEAFF

clone size: -
J gene: TRBJ1-2
D gene: -
V gene: TRBV5-4
CDR3 DNA: TGTGCCAGCAGCTTGGGAACAGACTACTATGGCTACACCTTC
CDR3 protein: CASSLGTDYYGYTF

clone size: -
J gene: TRBJ1-5
D gene: -
V gene: TRBV2
CDR3 DNA: TGTGCCAGCAGTGAAACGACAAGCAATCAGCCCCAGCATTTT
CDR3 protein: CASSETTSNQPQHF

clone size: -
J gene: TRBJ1-4
D gene: -
V gene: TRBV5-5
CDR3 DNA: TGTGCCAGCAGCTTGGGGAATGAAAAACTGTTTTTT
CDR3 protein: CASSLGNEKLFF

clone size: once
J gene: TRBJ1-1
D gene: TRBD1
V gene: TRBV18
CDR3 DNA: TGTGCCAGCTCATACGGGACAGGGATGAACACTGAAGCTTTCTTT
CDR3 protein: CASSYGTGMNTEAFF